The 5 T cell receptor beta chains listed next were all sequenced from one sample in a study of naive and memory T cell subsets. The SP2 primer and nested alpha and beta constant region primers amplified ligated cDNA in four rounds. MiXCR, applied by TCRdb to the 5' RACE reads, yields one record per CDR3 protein. This table holds about 48,000 distinct CDR3 sequences, about 4.8% found once. An oligonucleotide containing a UMI was ligated to the 3' end of TCR cDNA. Receptors were obtained from a female donor in good health.

In this sample, this clonotype turned up many times. The genes are TRBV28 and TRBJ2-7; possibly TRBD1 for D (6 bases). V was shortened by 2 bases and J by 5 bases, with 7 bases between the two germline ends. The length of the CDR3 is 12 residues. The germline V gene encodes CDR1 MDHEN and CDR2 SYDVKM. CDR3 sequence: CASSLNRDEQYF. The CDR3 region has the DNA TGTGCCAGCAGTTTAAACAGGGACGAGCAGTACTTC.

At least ten counts were recorded for this clonotype. The chain employs TRBV30 and TRBJ1-2; TRBD1 might be the D (6 bases). CDR1 is GTSNPN and CDR2 is SVGIG in the germline V gene (reference sequence). The CDR3 covers 14 residues. The ends were cut back, 2 bases at V and 5 bases at J, with 15 bases in the middle. The CDR3: CAWSLDRRKYGYTF. CDR3 coding DNA: TGTGCCTGGAGTTTAGACAGGCGCAAATATGGCTACACCTTC.

The chain employs TRBV20-1 and TRBJ2-7; no definite D call. The CDR3 is 13 residues long. Trimming took 0 bases from V and 6 from J, leaving 12 bases between them. CDR1 is DFQATT and CDR2 is SNEGSKA in the germline V gene (reference sequence). Written as DNA, the CDR3 is TGCAGTGCTAGAGAGGTGGGGTGGAGCGAGCAGTACTTC. Its translation is CSAREVGWSEQYF.

In this sample, this clonotype turned up many times. The J gene is TRBJ1-1, the V gene TRBV18; D is undetermined. Trimming stripped 6 bases from V and 3 bases from J, with 14 bases between. Per the germline V gene, CDR1 is KGHSH and CDR2 is LQKENI. The CDR3 runs 14 residues. The CDR3 sequence: CASSPALTDTEAFF. CDR3 coding DNA: TGTGCCAGCTCTCCTGCTCTGACGGACACTGAAGCTTTCTTT.

Many counts were recorded for this clonotype. The V and J genes are TRBV3-1 and TRBJ2-7; 7 bases map to TRBD2. The CDR3 spans 14 residues. The J segment lost 3 bases and the V segment lost 5 bases, leaving 7 bases of the junction unmatched. Germline assignment: CDR1 LGHDT and CDR2 YNNKEL (reference sequence). CDR3 sequence reads: CASSKRAGDYEQYF. CDR3 nucleotides: TGTGCCAGCAGCAAAAGGGCGGGAGACTACGAGCAGTACTTC.